The present TCR beta chain was sequenced within a study of human T cells and chemical hapten exposure (dated by TCRdb to 2020 to 2022). A note on the overall study: For sensitization, 2% DPC in acetone was applied to a 2 cm by 2 cm area of upper inner arm skin. Patients additionally received weekly therapeutic DPC doses to the scalp throughout the approximately 25-week study period. Patch testing on the upper back used Finn chambers containing 0.01% DPC, with scoring done after 6 days according to International Contact Dermatitis Research Group standards. The mostly female patient cohort included alopecia areata with under or over 50% scalp involvement, alopecia totalis and alopecia universalis. Libraries were pooled for sequencing, and per-sample TCR yields varied mainly because of small differences in library volumes within the pool. Peripheral blood TCR repertoire changes were tracked in vivo in alopecia patients during primary and secondary sensitization to the hapten diphenylcyclopropenone (DPC). Patient blood was sampled pre-sensitization (week 0) and at 2, 6 and about 24 weeks after DPC sensitization. Nearly 30 alopecia patients provided blood for TCR sequencing at one to four time points (pre-sensitization, 2, 6 and 24 weeks). What the work shows at the level of the full study, not this receptor alone: Expanded TCRs formed significantly more large CDR3 similarity clusters than pre-sensitization or healthy control sets, consistent with antigen-driven responses. DPC sensitization did not change the number of TCRs with a frequency above 1 in 1000, and there was no evidence of changes in global repertoire structure. After repeated subsampling, the strength of the expansion versus patch-test correlation and the threshold at which it became significant changed. The number of PT1 expanded TCRs positively correlated with patch test score, significant at thresholds 8, 16 and 32 but not 4. Because every patient had alopecia, a presumed autoimmune disease, the patients' immune response might differ from that of healthy individuals.

Reading the germline V gene gives CDR1 SQVTM and CDR2 ANQGSEA. V is trimmed back by 4 bases and J by 1 base, and the junction contains 6 bases that no gene match accounts for. The CDR3 goes from the cysteine to the phenylalanine over 14 residues. The retained sequence is limited to the CDR3, 42 bases, with the frame set at the first base. This clonotype was seen a handful of times. Its antigen target is currently unknown. Nothing much larger sits one base from this clone, and base qualities are not available. The time point label of this sample denotes: patch test 3, about 24 weeks after DPC sensitization. Read against the paper, the sample's treatment or condition label means: therapeutic diphenylcyclopropenone sensitization with weekly scalp DPC. At every patch-test visit, the blood draw took place before the patch test was put on. To be eligible, patients had to be aged 18 to 70, diagnosed with alopecia and judged suitable for DPC therapy, while pregnant patients were excluded. Total RNA was isolated from unfractionated whole blood collected in Tempus Blood RNA tubes.

The library was prepared using RACE. The instrument given in TCRdb is NextSeq 500. During library preparation, unique molecular identifiers were attached to individual cDNA molecules so that TCRs could be counted in a quantitative, reproducible way. From each blood RNA sample, both TCR alpha and TCR beta chains were sequenced. In the authors' own workflow: Samples had a median of roughly 91,000 TCRs, with a range from about 23,224 to 750,000. V, J and CDR3 annotation of the TCR reads was performed with the Decombinator software suite. To make PS versus PT1 abundance plots, every sample was subsampled to the same number of TCRs (28,000). Expanded TCRs were defined as absent before sensitization and observed at least eight times at the 2-week time point. TCRdb redid the processing of the public reads, applying fastp at Q25 and MiXCR, and retained in-frame beta chains. Each entry is one CDR3 protein sequence, shown with its most common DNA and genes. TCRdb, rather than the study authors, made the V and J calls. The sample contains about 160,000 distinct CDR3 sequences, about 27% of them found a single time. The ten largest clones add up to roughly 2.2% of the sample.

The chain is encoded by TRBV29-1 joined to TRBJ2-7; 8 bases in the middle match TRBD2. The input for sequencing was whole blood, taken in connection with sensitization to the hapten diphenylcyclopropenone (DPC). The TCR sequence derives from a woman younger than 30 with alopecia areata. Some clones in this sample may be carry-over from other donors' samples. The CDR3 protein sequence reads: CSVVGSGVSYEQYF. The DNA sequence is as follows: TGCAGCGTTGTCGGTAGCGGGGTTTCCTACGAGCAGTACTTC.